This entry lists 27 T cell receptor beta chains sequenced from one sample in a study of blood T cell repertoires in COVID-19. Clones were read by immunoSEQ multiplex PCR, and TCRdb kept only the in-frame ones, dropping some. Here the sample spans approximately 270,000 clones, approximately 89% being singletons. The sequencing sample was made of peripheral blood. The receptors shown here come from a woman aged 25-40 years with COVID-19, enrolled during active disease.

This chain uses TRBV24-1 with TRBJ1-2; 7 bases agree with TRBD1. The CDR3 runs to 16 residues. Trimming cost V 4 bases and J 0 bases; bases outside gene matches: 7. CDR1 is KGHDR, CDR2 SFDVKD, per germline. For the CDR3, the DNA is TGTGCCACCAGTGACCCGGGCAGGGGGTCTAACTATGGCTACACCTTC. It yields the protein CATSDPGRGSNYGYTF.

This clone was recorded only once. The J gene is TRBJ2-5, the V gene TRBV6-6; D ambiguous. CDR3 length: 15 amino acids. Trimming shortened V by 1 base and J by 5 bases, and 14 bases separated the two germline ends. Germline V lookup: CDR1 MNHNY, CDR2 SVGAGI (reference sequence). CDR3 sequence: CASSYWSERGETQYF. In nucleotides, the CDR3 is TGTGCCAGCAGTTACTGGAGCGAACGTGGCGAGACCCAGTACTTC.

The CDR3 sequence is CASSLDTGTGFSDTQYF. CDR3 sequence (DNA): TGTGCCAGCAGTTTGGATACCGGGACAGGGTTTTCAGATACGCAGTATTTT. This chain uses TRBV28 with TRBJ2-3; 9 positions agree with TRBD1. Losses at the gene ends were 3 bases for V and 4 bases for J; bases not matched to a gene: 11. The CDR3 contains 17 residues. CDR1 and CDR2 (germline): MDHEN, SYDVKM.

The chain is built from TRBV20-1 and TRBJ2-5; D is undetermined. The germline gives CDR1 DFQATT, CDR2 SNEGSKA (reference sequence). The V gene lost 2 bases and the J gene lost 5 bases, with 6 bases spanning the gap. This CDR3 has 11 residues. The CDR3 sequence is CSARPGETQYF. CDR3 nucleotides: TGCAGTGCTAGACCCGGTGAGACCCAGTACTTC.

The rearrangement uses TRBV6-5 and TRBJ1-1; tentatively, D is TRBD1 (6 bases). Germline CDR1 reads MNHEY; CDR2 reads SVGAGI. This CDR3 has 12 amino acids. The V gene lost 8 bases and the J gene lost 0 bases, with 7 bases spanning the gap. The CDR3 DNA follows: TGTGCCAGCGAGGGGGTGAACACTGAAGCTTTCTTT. Translation gives CASEGVNTEAFF.

In the case of this clone: Other nucleotide sequences in the sample specify the same CDR3. This chain uses TRBV28 with TRBJ2-5; D uncertain. The length of the CDR3 is 11 residues. Germline lookup yields CDR1 MDHEN and CDR2 SYDVKM. Trimming stripped 6 bases from V and 1 base from J, with 3 bases between. The CDR3: CASSSQETQYF. Here the CDR3 DNA reads TGTGCCAGCAGCAGCCAAGAGACCCAGTACTTC.

The V gene is TRBV11-2, the J gene TRBJ2-7; no reliable D call. The CDR3 runs to 14 residues. V was trimmed by 0 bases and J by 5 bases, leaving 11 bases between them. CDR1 is SGHAT and CDR2 is FQNNGV in the germline V gene. CDR3 sequence reads: CASSLDTVMNEQYV. In nucleotides, the CDR3 is TGTGCCAGCAGCTTAGACACGGTAATGAACGAGCAGTACGTC.

As to this clone: At one end, the junction sequence differs from germline, possibly due to a read error. The J gene is TRBJ1-2, the V gene TRBV7-9, with 9 bases fitting TRBD1. The V gene's germline CDR1 is SEHNR and CDR2 FQNEAQ (reference sequence). The CDR3 covers 13 residues. The CDR3, as DNA: TGTGCCAGCAGCCCCGGGACAGGGTATGTCTACACCTTC. Translating gives CASSPGTGYVYTF.

The V call is TRBV9, the J call TRBJ2-1, with 11 bases lining up with TRBD2. The CDR3 spans 18 residues. CDR1 SGDLS and CDR2 YYNGEE come from the germline V gene. The junction had 14 bases not matched to a gene; V was cut back by 1 base and J by 8 bases. CDR3 nucleotides: TGTGCCAGCAGCGTACTCTCGTTCCTGACTAGCGGGAACGATGAGCAGTTCTTC. Protein sequence: CASSVLSFLTSGNDEQFF.

The CDR3 reads CASTFDRENEQFF. DNA for the CDR3: TGTGCCAGCACGTTCGACAGGGAGAATGAGCAGTTCTTC. The V call is TRBV13, the J call TRBJ2-1, with 7 bases lining up with TRBD1. In germline, CDR1 is PRHDT, CDR2 FYEKMQ (reference sequence). V dropped 7 bases and J dropped 7; count of bases not matched to a gene: 7. The CDR3 is made up of 13 amino acids.

This clone came up once. The genes are TRBV4-3 and TRBJ2-1; 8 bases fit TRBD2. The CDR3 extends over 16 amino acids. V dropped 4 bases and J dropped 6; count of bases not matched to a gene: 11. Per the germline V gene, CDR1 is LGHNA and CDR2 is YSLEER. The CDR3 DNA reads as TGCGCCAGCAGCCCATCGGGGGGGGAGGTAACCAATGAGCAGTTCTTC. Encoded protein: CASSPSGGEVTNEQFF.

The chain is built from TRBV19 and TRBJ1-2, with 10 bases identical to TRBD1. Trimming took 5 bases from V and 7 from J; bases not matched to a gene: 10. This CDR3 contains 15 residues. Germline values: CDR1 LNHDA, CDR2 SQIVND (reference sequence). The CDR3: CASSYDPGQGSGYTF. In DNA form, the CDR3 reads TGTGCCAGTAGTTACGATCCGGGACAGGGGTCTGGCTACACCTTC.

The chain uses TRBV11-1 and TRBJ2-1; D is possibly TRBD1 (5 bases). Trimming cost V 1 base and J 12 bases, with 13 bases left between them. The CDR3 spans 13 residues. Germline loops: CDR1 SGHAT, CDR2 FQDESV (reference sequence). DNA of the CDR3: TGTGCCAGCAGCTTAGATTCACACAGGTTGCAGTTCTTC. Its translation is CASSLDSHRLQFF.

The chain recombines TRBV5-6 with TRBJ1-1, with 7 bases fitting TRBD1. Germline lookup yields CDR1 SGHDT and CDR2 YYEEEE. This CDR3 is 17 amino acids long. V lost 1 base, J lost 5 bases, and 14 bases stayed unmatched. CDR3 sequence (DNA): TGTGCCAGCAGCTTGACGGGACAGACCCTCATGGGTACTGAAGCTTTCTTT. Its protein product is CASSLTGQTLMGTEAFF.

This clone came up once. The chain carries TRBV2 and TRBJ2-2, with D unresolved. Germline V gene sequence: CDR1 SNHLY, CDR2 FYNNEI. Trimming removed 10 bases at V and 1 base at J, with 10 bases between. The CDR3 is 13 amino acids. In nucleotides, the CDR3 is TGTGCCACGACACAGATGAACACCGGGGAGCTGTTTTTT. It yields the protein CATTQMNTGELFF.

This clone was counted a single time. This chain uses TRBV3-1 (or the pseudogene TRBV3-2) with TRBJ2-1; TRBD2 might be the D (6 bases). The CDR3 contains 14 residues. Trimming removed 2 bases at V and 7 bases at J, with 12 bases between. Germline-derived CDR1 and CDR2 are LGHDT and YNNKEL (reference sequence). CDR3 amino acids: CASSQITSGNEQFF. Written as DNA, the CDR3 is TGTGCCAGCAGCCAAATCACCAGCGGGAATGAGCAGTTCTTC.

This clone was detected only once. The chain uses TRBV7-2 and TRBJ1-2; 8 bases agree with TRBD1. Germline lookup yields CDR1 SGHTA and CDR2 FQGNSA. The ends lost 7 bases at V and 7 bases at J; junction bases unmatched: 11. The CDR3 is made up of 14 amino acids. The CDR3 DNA reads TGTGCCAGCACCAAGCAACAGGGGGAGTCTGGCTACACCTTC. This gives the protein CASTKQQGESGYTF.

The chain joins TRBV2 to TRBJ1-6; the match to TRBD1 covers 7 bases. Germline V gene sequence: CDR1 SNHLY, CDR2 FYNNEI. After removal of 6 bases from V and 14 bases from J, the junction contained 16 bases not matched to a gene. This CDR3 spans 15 amino acids. The CDR3 reads CASRSDRILILALHF. The DNA of the CDR3 is TGTGCCAGCAGATCGGACAGGATCCTAATCTTGGCCCTCCACTTT.

The chain couples TRBV6-1 to TRBJ1-6, with D uncertain. CDR1 and CDR2 from the germline V gene are MNHNS and SASEGT. CDR3 length equals 14 residues. V lost 0 bases and J lost 9, with 9 bases in between. CDR3 DNA sequence: TGTGCCAGCAGTGAAGCAGGGAGCGGTTCACCCCTCCACTTT. Residues: CASSEAGSGSPLHF.

The chain carries TRBV4-1 and TRBJ1-4; D not resolved. CDR3 length: 16 residues. The germline gives CDR1 MGHRA, CDR2 YSYEKL. V lost 0 bases to trimming and J lost 7 bases, with 15 bases between them. The chain's CDR3 is CASSQDSQRRAEKLFF. CDR3 DNA: TGCGCCAGCAGCCAAGACTCTCAGAGGAGGGCTGAAAAACTGTTTTTT.

This chain links TRBV6-2 or TRBV6-3 with TRBJ1-2; possibly TRBD1 for D (5 bases). Trimming left V 2 bases short and J 8 bases short, with 15 bases between. CDR1 MNHEY and CDR2 SVGEGT come from the germline V gene. The CDR3 length is 14 residues. CDR3 protein: CASSYAGGSGGYTF. CDR3 bases: TGTGCCAGCAGTTACGCCGGGGGGTCTGGCGGCTACACCTTC.

This chain links TRBV5-1 with TRBJ1-6; D uncertain. CDR1 SGHRS and CDR2 YFSETQ come from the germline V gene. The ends were cut back, 2 bases at V and 8 bases at J, with 11 bases in the middle. The CDR3 is 14 amino acids. The CDR3 here is CASSLGTGDSPLHF. As DNA, the CDR3 is TGCGCCAGCAGCTTAGGCACCGGGGATTCACCCCTCCACTTT.

The chain employs TRBV9 and TRBJ2-3, with TRBD1 identical over 7 bases. Germline V CDR1 and CDR2: SGDLS, YYNGEE. The CDR3 sequence is 16 residues long. Unmatched junction bases numbered 7, after V lost 0 bases and J lost 3 bases. The CDR3 bases are TGTGCCAGCAGCGTAGGTTTGAGGGGGCAAACAGATACGCAGTATTTT. The encoded protein is CASSVGLRGQTDTQYF.

The genes are TRBV3-1 (or the pseudogene TRBV3-2) and TRBJ1-6; unclear D gene. The CDR3 is made up of 16 amino acids. V gave up 4 bases and J gave up 1 base, with 11 bases separating them. CDR1 is LGHDT, CDR2 YNNKEL, per germline (reference sequence). CDR3 nucleotides: TGTGCCAGCAGCCTCGAGAGGGTTTCCTATAATTCACCCCTCCACTTT. Translating it yields CASSLERVSYNSPLHF.

The chain has TRBV25-1 and TRBJ1-1, with D unclear. The CDR3 has 14 residues. Between the trimmed V and J ends, which lost 0 bases and 6 bases, there was a span of 11 bases. CDR1 MGHDK and CDR2 SYGVNS come from the germline V gene. CDR3 sequence (DNA): TGTGCCAGCAGTGAATATTCCCTACCCGCTGAAGCTTTCTTT. This gives the protein CASSEYSLPAEAFF. The full variable domain, its missing parts supplied by reference TRBV25-1 and TRBJ1-1, is EADIYQTPRYLVIGTGKKITLECSQTMGHDKMYWYQQDPGMELHLIHYSYGVNSTEKGDLSSESTVSRIRTEHFPLTLESARPSHTSQYLCASSEYSLPAEAFFGQGTRLTVV.

This clone was found once. The rearrangement joins TRBV24-1 to TRBJ2-1; TRBD1 aligns across 10 bases. Germline CDR1 KGHDR, CDR2 SFDVKD. There are 20 residues in the CDR3. V was clipped by 6 bases and J by 3 bases; unmatched bases: 19. The CDR3 here is CATSPDLGQGRDAVYNEQFF. CDR3 bases: TGTGCCACCAGTCCCGACCTGGGACAGGGGCGTGATGCCGTCTACAATGAGCAGTTCTTC.

This clone appeared a single time. This chain joins TRBV6-2 or TRBV6-3 and TRBJ2-1; 7 bases are a match to TRBD1. Unmatched junction bases numbered 8, after V lost 4 bases and J lost 5 bases. Germline assignment: CDR1 MNHEY and CDR2 SVGEGT. CDR3 length: 15 residues. The CDR3 DNA sequence: TGTGCCAGCAGTTGGCAGGGGGTCACGGACAATGAGCAGTTCTTC. This encodes CASSWQGVTDNEQFF.